The sequence of this T cell receptor beta chain was determined in a study of T cells in Graves' hyperthyroidism and ophthalmopathy. Whole-study results and caveats: Among thyroid clonotypes expanded above 0.001, most also appeared in blood.

RNA transcripts served as the template for amplifying TCR beta CDR3 regions. TCR CDR3 underwent first-round RT-PCR with the HTBI primer set. Each CDR3 protein gets one entry after TCRdb re-called the multiplex PCR reads with MiXCR. In the table there are around 660,000 distinct CDR3 sequences, just under 45% of which are singletons. Those patients with uncontrolled infection, other autoimmune disease, pregnancy or lactation were excluded. Clinicians diagnosed patients from clinical symptoms, serum thyroxine and TRAb, thyroid ultrasound and orbital computed tomography. Between the trimmed V and J ends, which lost 0 bases and 4 bases, there was a span of 7 bases. CDR3 length: 13 residues. Germline lookup yields CDR1 DFQATT and CDR2 SNEGSKA (reference sequence). Note on this clonotype: Its target is unknown.

Sequences were obtained from peripheral blood or thyroid tissue (not recorded which). V and J are TRBV20-1 and TRBJ1-5; no clear D. This receptor was obtained from an adult man with Graves' disease, either hyperthyroidism or ophthalmopathy (not recorded which). CDR3 sequence reads: CSARDLANQPQHF. The CDR3 bases are TGCAGTGCTAGAGATCTGGCAAATCAGCCCCAGCATTTT.